The clone carrying this T cell receptor (beta chain) was counted a few times. Its specificity is unknown. This specimen belongs to a study of cytomegalovirus exposure and HLA in healthy donors. The PCR ran on 60 Vbeta and 13 Jbeta primers. Authors' analysis steps: Counted up in a later analysis, unique TCR beta chains came to roughly 80 million, with around 9.9 million shared. Profiled with immunoSEQ multiplex PCR; TCRdb holds only in-frame clones, not every one. That table is the source of V, J and clone size, and D and trimming were worked out from the DNA. The data hold 150,000 to 200,000 clones, with about three quarters observed a single time. Each donor was nominally healthy when sampled (though unrecorded immune exposures were likely). General study results and limits: The classifier, whose performance was assessed in both the original and validation cohorts, reportedly diagnosed cytomegalovirus status with high specificity and sensitivity.

Germline V gene sequence: CDR1 SGHTA, CDR2 FQGNSA. The CDR3 spans 18 residues. Trimming cost V 4 bases and J 5 bases; bases outside gene matches: 18. This sequence was found in a woman between 35 and 50 years old in good health and CMV-seronegative. The gene calls are TRBV7-2 and TRBJ2-7; 9 bases are a match to TRBD1. Sequencing was done on a sample of PBMCs. CDR3 protein: CASSSRGAIGQGWNEQYF. CDR3 DNA sequence: TGTGCCAGCAGCTCGAGGGGGGCCATCGGACAGGGGTGGAACGAGCAGTACTTC.